This T cell receptor beta chain was identified during a study of cytomegalovirus exposure and HLA in healthy donors. Across the whole study: Of the donors genotyped, approximately 430 in all, about 81% fell in the Caucasian-associated ancestry cluster. Study outcomes and limitations: Confirmation in vitro established that a few CMV-associated chains were specific for CMV antigens. The majority of CMV-associated TCR beta chains were reported as apparently HLA-restricted in a later analysis.

In the case of this clone: Its target is not known.

The length of the CDR3 is 16 residues. Germline V gene sequence: CDR1 LGHNA, CDR2 YSLEER. V dropped 5 bases and J dropped 4; count of bases not matched to a gene: 10. PCR amplification relied on 60 Vbeta primers (plus 13 Jbeta primers). Original processing notes: Around 11 million shared chains were among roughly 81 million unique TCR beta chains counted in a later analysis. Assay used: immunoSEQ multiplex PCR; TCRdb lists only in-frame clones, some missing. The V and J calls and the clone size are those of that table, but D and trimming were determined from the DNA. The table includes 80,000 to 130,000 clones, approximately 77% detected once.

The sequence was collected from a male donor in good health and CMV-seropositive. Sequencing was done on a sample of PBMCs. This chain uses TRBV4-3 with TRBJ2-1, with 8 bases fitting TRBD2. The CDR3 spells CASSTVGLALYNEQFF. DNA for the CDR3: TGCGCCAGCAGCACTGTTGGACTAGCCCTTTACAATGAGCAGTTCTTC.